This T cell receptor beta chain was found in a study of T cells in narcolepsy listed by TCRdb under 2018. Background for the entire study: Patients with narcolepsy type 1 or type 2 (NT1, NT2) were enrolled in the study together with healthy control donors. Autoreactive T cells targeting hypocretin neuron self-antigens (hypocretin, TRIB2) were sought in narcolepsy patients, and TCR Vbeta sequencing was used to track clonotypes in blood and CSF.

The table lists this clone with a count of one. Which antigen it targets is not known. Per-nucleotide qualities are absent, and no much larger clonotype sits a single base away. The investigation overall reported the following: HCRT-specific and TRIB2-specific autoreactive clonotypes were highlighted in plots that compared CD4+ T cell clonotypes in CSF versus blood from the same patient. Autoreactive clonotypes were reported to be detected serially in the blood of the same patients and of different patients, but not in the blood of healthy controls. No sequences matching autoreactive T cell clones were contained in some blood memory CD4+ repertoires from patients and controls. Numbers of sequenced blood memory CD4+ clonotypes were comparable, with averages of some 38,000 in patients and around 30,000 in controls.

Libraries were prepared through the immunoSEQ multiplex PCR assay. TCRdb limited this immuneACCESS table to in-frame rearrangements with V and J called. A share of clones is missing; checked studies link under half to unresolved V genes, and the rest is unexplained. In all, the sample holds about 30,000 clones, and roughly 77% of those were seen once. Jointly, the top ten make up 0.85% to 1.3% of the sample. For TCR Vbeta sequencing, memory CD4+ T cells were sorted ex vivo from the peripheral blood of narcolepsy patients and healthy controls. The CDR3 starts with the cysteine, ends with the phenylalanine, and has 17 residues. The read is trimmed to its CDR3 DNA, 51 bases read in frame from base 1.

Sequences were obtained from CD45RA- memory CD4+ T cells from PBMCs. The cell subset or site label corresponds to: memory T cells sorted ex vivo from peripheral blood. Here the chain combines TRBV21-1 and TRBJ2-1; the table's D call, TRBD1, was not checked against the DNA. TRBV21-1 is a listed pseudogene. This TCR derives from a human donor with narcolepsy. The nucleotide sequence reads TGTGCCAGCAGCTCCCCGGGACACCTTCGATGGTACAATGAGCAGTTCTTC. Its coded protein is CASSSPGHLRWYNEQFF.